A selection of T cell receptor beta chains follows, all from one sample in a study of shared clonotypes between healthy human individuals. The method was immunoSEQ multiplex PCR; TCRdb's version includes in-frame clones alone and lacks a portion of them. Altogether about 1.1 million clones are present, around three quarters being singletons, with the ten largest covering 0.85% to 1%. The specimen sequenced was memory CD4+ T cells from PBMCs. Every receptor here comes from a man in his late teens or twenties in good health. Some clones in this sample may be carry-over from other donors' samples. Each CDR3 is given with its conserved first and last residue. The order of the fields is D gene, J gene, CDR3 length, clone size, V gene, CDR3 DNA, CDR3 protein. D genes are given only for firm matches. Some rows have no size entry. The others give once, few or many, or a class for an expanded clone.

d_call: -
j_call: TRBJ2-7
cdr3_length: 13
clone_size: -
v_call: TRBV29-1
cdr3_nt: TGCAGCGTGACGGACAGAAGCTCCTACGAGCAGTACTTC
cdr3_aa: CSVTDRSSYEQYF

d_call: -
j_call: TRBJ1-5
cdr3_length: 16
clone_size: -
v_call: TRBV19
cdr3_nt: TGTGCCAGTAGTATAGACCCAGGATATAGCAATCAGCCCCAGCATTTT
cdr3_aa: CASSIDPGYSNQPQHF

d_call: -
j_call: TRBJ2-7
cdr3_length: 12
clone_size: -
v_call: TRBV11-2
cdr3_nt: TGTGCCAGCAGCTTACAGGCCTACGAGCAGTACTTC
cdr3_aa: CASSLQAYEQYF

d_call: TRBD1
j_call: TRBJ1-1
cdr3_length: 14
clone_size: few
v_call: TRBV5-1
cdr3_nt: TGCGCCAGCAGCTCACCAGGACAGGTCGGTCGAGCTTTCTTT
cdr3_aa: CASSSPGQVGRAFF

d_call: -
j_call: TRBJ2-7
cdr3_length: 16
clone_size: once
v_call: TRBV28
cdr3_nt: TGTGCCAGCAGTTTACGAAGACAGGCAGGGGACTACGAGCAGTACTTC
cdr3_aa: CASSLRRQAGDYEQYF

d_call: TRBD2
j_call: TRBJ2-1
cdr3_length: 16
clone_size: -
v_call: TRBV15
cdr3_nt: TGTGCCACCAGCAGAGATGCTAGCGGGAGGGGCGATGAGCAGTTCTTC
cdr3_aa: CATSRDASGRGDEQFF

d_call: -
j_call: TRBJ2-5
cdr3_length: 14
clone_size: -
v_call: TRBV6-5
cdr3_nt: TGTGCCAGTAGGCTAGACAGCAACCAAGAGACCCAGTACTTC
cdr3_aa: CASRLDSNQETQYF

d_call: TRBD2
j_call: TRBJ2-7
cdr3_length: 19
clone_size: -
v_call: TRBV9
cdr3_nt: TGTGCCAGCAGCGTAGGACCGTGGACTAGCGGGAGACGAGCCTACGAGCAGTACTTC
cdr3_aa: CASSVGPWTSGRRAYEQYF

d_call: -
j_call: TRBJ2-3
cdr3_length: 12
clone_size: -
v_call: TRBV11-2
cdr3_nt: TGTGCCAGCAGCTTACATAAGGATACGCAGTATTTT
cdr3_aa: CASSLHKDTQYF

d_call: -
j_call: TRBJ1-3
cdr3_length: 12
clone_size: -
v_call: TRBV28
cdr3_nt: TGTGCCAGCCAGTACTCTGGAAACACCATATATTTT
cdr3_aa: CASQYSGNTIYF

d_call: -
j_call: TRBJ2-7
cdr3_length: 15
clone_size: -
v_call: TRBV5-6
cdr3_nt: TGTGCCAGCAGCGGGATAGCGAGGGGGAGCCCCGAGCAGTACTTC
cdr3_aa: CASSGIARGSPEQYF

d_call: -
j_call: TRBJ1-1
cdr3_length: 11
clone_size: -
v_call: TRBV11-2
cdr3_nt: TGTGCCAGCAGCTTAGACAGTGAAGCTTTCTTT
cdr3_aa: CASSLDSEAFF

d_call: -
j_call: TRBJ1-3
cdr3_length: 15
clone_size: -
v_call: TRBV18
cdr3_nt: TGTGCCAGCTCACCACCGGGAAGCTCTGGAAACACCATATATTTT
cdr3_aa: CASSPPGSSGNTIYF

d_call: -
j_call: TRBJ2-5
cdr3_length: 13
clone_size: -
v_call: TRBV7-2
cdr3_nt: TGTGCCAGCAGCTGGCAGGGATGGGAGACCCAGTACTTC
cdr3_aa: CASSWQGWETQYF

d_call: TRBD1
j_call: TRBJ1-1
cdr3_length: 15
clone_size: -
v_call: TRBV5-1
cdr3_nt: TGCGCCAGCAGCTTAGCCGGGACAGGGGGCACTGAAGCTTTCTTT
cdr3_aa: CASSLAGTGGTEAFF

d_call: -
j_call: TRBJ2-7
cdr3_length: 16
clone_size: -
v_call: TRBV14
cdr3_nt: TGTGCCAGCAGCCAAGGCTCACAGCTGGGGTCCTACGAGCAGTACTTC
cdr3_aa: CASSQGSQLGSYEQYF

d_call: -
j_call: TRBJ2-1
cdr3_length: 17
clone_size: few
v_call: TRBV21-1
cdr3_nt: TGTGCCACCCAAATAAAGGGACAGCGGACCAATTACAATGAGCAGTTCTTC
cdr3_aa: CATQIKGQRTNYNEQFF

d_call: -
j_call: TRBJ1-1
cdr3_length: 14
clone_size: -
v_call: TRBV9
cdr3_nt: TGTGCCAGCAGCGTAGTCGCCGATGGAGGGGAAGCTTTCTTT
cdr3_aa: CASSVVADGGEAFF

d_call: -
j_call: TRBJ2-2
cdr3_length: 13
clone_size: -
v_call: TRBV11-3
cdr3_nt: TGTGCCAGCAGCTTAGTGGAGGCCGGGGAGCTGTTTTTT
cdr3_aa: CASSLVEAGELFF

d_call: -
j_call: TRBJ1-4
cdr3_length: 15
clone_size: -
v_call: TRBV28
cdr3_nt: TGTGCCAGCAGGGCTTCAGGGGTATACGATGAAAAACTGTTTTTT
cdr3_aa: CASRASGVYDEKLFF

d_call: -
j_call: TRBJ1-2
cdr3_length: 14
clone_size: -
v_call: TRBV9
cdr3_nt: TGTGCCAGCAGCTCCCAGCTAGCTAACTATGGCTACACCTTC
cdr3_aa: CASSSQLANYGYTF

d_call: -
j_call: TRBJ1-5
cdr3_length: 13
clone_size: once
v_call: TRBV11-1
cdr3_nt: TGTGCCAGCAGCACCGACCTGAATCAGCCCCAGCATTTT
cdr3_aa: CASSTDLNQPQHF

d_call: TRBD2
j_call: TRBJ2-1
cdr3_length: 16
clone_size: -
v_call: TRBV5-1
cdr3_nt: TGCGCCAGCAGCTTGGGGCTAGCGGGAGGGAGTAATGAGCAGTTCTTC
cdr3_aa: CASSLGLAGGSNEQFF

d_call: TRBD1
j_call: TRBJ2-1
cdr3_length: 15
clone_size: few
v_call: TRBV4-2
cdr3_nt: TGTGCCAGCAGCCCGGGACAGGCAAACTACAATGAGCAGTTCTTC
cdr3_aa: CASSPGQANYNEQFF

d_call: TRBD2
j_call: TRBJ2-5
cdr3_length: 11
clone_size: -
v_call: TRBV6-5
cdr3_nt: TGTGCCATATCTTCGGGGGGGACCCTATACTTC
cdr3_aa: CAISSGGTLYF

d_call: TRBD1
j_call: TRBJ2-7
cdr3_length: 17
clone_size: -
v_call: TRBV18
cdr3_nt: TGTGCCAGCTCACCTAAACCCGGGACAGGTTTGTACTACGAGCAGTACTTC
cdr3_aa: CASSPKPGTGLYYEQYF

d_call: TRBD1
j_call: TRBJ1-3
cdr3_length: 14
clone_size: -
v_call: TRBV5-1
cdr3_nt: TGCGCCAGCAGTACGGGACAGGGGGGAAACACCATATATTTT
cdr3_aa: CASSTGQGGNTIYF

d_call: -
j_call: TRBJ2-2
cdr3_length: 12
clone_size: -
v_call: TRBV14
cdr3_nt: TGTGCCAGCAGCCAAGATCTAAGGAAGCTGTTTTTT
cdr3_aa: CASSQDLRKLFF

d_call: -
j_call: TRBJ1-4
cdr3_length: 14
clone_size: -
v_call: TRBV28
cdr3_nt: TGTGCCAGCAGCCCAGTGGGTACGGATGAAAAACTGTTTTTT
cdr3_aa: CASSPVGTDEKLFF

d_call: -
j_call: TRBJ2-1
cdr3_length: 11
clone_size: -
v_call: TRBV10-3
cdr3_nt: TGTGCCATCAGTGGTCAGGATGAGCAGTTCTTC
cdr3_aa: CAISGQDEQFF

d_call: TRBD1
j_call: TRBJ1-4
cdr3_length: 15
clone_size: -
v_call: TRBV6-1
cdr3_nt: TGTGCCAGCAGGGGACAGGGGGCGGGTTGGGAAAAACTGTTTTTT
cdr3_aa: CASRGQGAGWEKLFF

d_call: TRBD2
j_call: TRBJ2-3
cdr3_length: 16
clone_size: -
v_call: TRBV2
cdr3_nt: TGTGCCAGCAGTGAGCGGCTAGCGGGAGCCACAGATACGCAGTATTTT
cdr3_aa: CASSERLAGATDTQYF

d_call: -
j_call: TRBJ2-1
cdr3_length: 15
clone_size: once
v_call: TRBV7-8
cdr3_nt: TGTGCCAGCAGCCCCACCTGGGGCTCCTACAATGAGCAGTTCTTC
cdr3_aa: CASSPTWGSYNEQFF

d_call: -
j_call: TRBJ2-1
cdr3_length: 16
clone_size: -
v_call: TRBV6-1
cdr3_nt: TGTGCCAGCAGTGATTATCAAACCAGGGGAACGCATGAGCAGTTCTTC
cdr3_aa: CASSDYQTRGTHEQFF

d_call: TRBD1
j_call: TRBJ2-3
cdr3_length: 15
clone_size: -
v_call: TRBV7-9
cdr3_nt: TGTGCCAGCAGCTTAGGTAGGACAGGGCCAGATACGCAGTATTTT
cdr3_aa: CASSLGRTGPDTQYF

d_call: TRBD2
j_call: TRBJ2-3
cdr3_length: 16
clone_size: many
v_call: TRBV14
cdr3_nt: TGTGCCAGCAGCCTTCCCGGGACTACTAGCACAGATACGCAGTATTTT
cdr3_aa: CASSLPGTTSTDTQYF

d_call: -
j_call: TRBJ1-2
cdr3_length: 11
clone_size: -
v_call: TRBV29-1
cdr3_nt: TGCAGCGTTGGTATGGGCTATGGCTACACCTTC
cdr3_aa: CSVGMGYGYTF

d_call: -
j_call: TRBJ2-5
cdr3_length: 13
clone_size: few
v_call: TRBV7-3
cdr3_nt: TGTGCCAGCAGCTCTGGGACGGCGGAGACCCAGTACTTC
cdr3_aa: CASSSGTAETQYF

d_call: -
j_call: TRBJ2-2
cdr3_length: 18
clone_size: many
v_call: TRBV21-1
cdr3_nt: TGTGCCAGCAGCAAAATGGATTCGGGGCAGGGGAGGACCGGGGAGCTGTTTTTT
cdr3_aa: CASSKMDSGQGRTGELFF

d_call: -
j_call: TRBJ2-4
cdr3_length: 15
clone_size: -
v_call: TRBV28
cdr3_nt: TGTGCCAGCAGTTTCAGGCAGGTAGCCAAAAACATTCAGTACTTC
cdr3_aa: CASSFRQVAKNIQYF

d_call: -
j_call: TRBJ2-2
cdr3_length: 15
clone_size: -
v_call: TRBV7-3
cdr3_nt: TGTGCCAGCAGCTTAGGGCTAGCGTCCTCCGGGGAGCTGTTTTTT
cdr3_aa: CASSLGLASSGELFF

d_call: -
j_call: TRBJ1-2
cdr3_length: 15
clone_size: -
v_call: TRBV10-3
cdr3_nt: TGTGCCATCAGCGAAGGGACCGCGACGGCCTATGGCTACACCTTC
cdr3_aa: CAISEGTATAYGYTF